These T cell receptor beta chains were read from a single sample in a study of cytomegalovirus exposure and HLA in healthy donors. Sequencing was performed with immunoSEQ multiplex PCR; in TCRdb, only in-frame clones are kept and a portion is missing. The sample holds approximately 190,000 clones, about 80% seen once. Material: PBMCs. The receptors derive from a man in his forties or fifties in good health and CMV-seropositive. Both conserved end residues are part of each CDR3. A D gene is named only where the DNA matches it firmly. For some rows the clone size is stated as once, few or many, or as a class when expanded; others skip it.

abundance	v_gene	j_gene	d_gene	CDR3nt	CDR3aa
once	TRBV7-2	TRBJ1-2	TRBD1	TGTGCCAGCAGCAAGGGACAGGGGAATGTCTACACCTTC	CASSKGQGNVYTF
NA	TRBV5-8	TRBJ2-1	NA	TGTGCCAGCAGCACCGGACAGCTCAATGAGCAGTTCTTC	CASSTGQLNEQFF
few	TRBV6-5	TRBJ2-2	NA	TGTGCCAGCAGGATTAGCTTAGACACCGGGGAGCTGTTTTTT	CASRISLDTGELFF
few	TRBV5-1	TRBJ1-1	NA	TGCGCCAGCAGCTTGGCGACAGACGTCTCTGAAGCTTTCTTT	CASSLATDVSEAFF
NA	TRBV9	TRBJ1-1	NA	TGTGCCAGCAGCGCCGGACTTACGAACACTGAAGCTTTCTTT	CASSAGLTNTEAFF
once	TRBV19	TRBJ1-1	NA	TGTGCCAGTAGCCCCAGGGAAAACACTGAAGCTTTCTTT	CASSPRENTEAFF
once	TRBV5-1	TRBJ1-5	NA	TGCGCCAGCAGCTCGGGACAACCGAATCAGCCCCAGCATTTT	CASSSGQPNQPQHF
NA	TRBV7-9	TRBJ1-6	NA	TGTGCCAGCAGCTCCAGGGTTAATTCACCCCTCCACTTT	CASSSRVNSPLHF
NA	TRBV5-1	TRBJ2-2	NA	TGCGCCAGCAGCTTGTTCGGTGAGGAGCTGTTTTTT	CASSLFGEELFF
NA	TRBV7-7	TRBJ2-5	TRBD2	TGTGCCAGCAGCGTTACTAGCGGGGGGTTAGAGACCCAGTACTTC	CASSVTSGGLETQYF
NA	TRBV5-6	TRBJ2-2	TRBD1	TGTGCCAGCAGGGGACAGGGGTTGGACACCGGGGAGCTGTTTTTT	CASRGQGLDTGELFF
NA	TRBV6-5	TRBJ2-5	NA	TGTGCCAGCAGTTACGGGACTCAAGAGACCCAGTACTTC	CASSYGTQETQYF
once	TRBV7-3	TRBJ2-7	NA	TGTGCCAGCAGCTTGACCGGGACTGGTCCCTCCTACGAGCAGTACTTC	CASSLTGTGPSYEQYF
few	TRBV18	TRBJ2-7	TRBD1	TGTGCCAGCTCACGTGAGACAGGGATCGAGCAGTACTTC	CASSRETGIEQYF
NA	TRBV7-9	TRBJ2-2	TRBD1	TGTGCCAGCAGCCGAGGGACAGGGGTTCATACCGGGGAGCTGTTTTTT	CASSRGTGVHTGELFF
NA	TRBV19	TRBJ2-1	NA	TGTGCCAGTAGTATAGGTTCTAGCAATGAGCAGTTCTTC	CASSIGSSNEQFF
NA	TRBV7-9	TRBJ2-5	NA	TGTGCCAGCAGCCGCGGGCGGATATCGTACCAAGAGACCCAGTACTTC	CASSRGRISYQETQYF
NA	TRBV19	TRBJ1-4	NA	TGTGCCAGTAGCCAGTGGACTAGCCCAACTAATGAAAAACTGTTTTTT	CASSQWTSPTNEKLFF
NA	TRBV4-1	TRBJ1-4	NA	TGCGCCAGCAGCCAAGATCTGGGAGCTAATGAAAAACTGTTTTTT	CASSQDLGANEKLFF
NA	TRBV7-8	TRBJ2-7	NA	TGTGCCAGCAGCTTGAGGGGGTCTGGGTCCACCTACGAGCAGTACTTC	CASSLRGSGSTYEQYF
NA	TRBV27	TRBJ2-5	TRBD1	TGTGCCAGCAGTAACGGACAGGGGTCTTGGGAGACCCAGTACTTC	CASSNGQGSWETQYF
NA	TRBV5-4	TRBJ2-3	TRBD2	TGTGCCAGCAGCTTGCTGACTAGCGGGAGGGCCTTCACGCAGTATTTT	CASSLLTSGRAFTQYF
NA	TRBV5-8	TRBJ2-3	NA	TGTGCCAGCAGCTTGGTCTTAGGAGGTCGCACAGATACGCAGTATTTT	CASSLVLGGRTDTQYF
NA	TRBV19	TRBJ2-5	TRBD1	TGTGCCAGTAGTGTCCGGGACAGGGGGCTAGAAGAGACCCAGTACTTC	CASSVRDRGLEETQYF
NA	TRBV5-1	TRBJ2-2	TRBD2	TGCGCCAGCAGCTTGGTCGGACTAGCGGCGAACACCGGGGAGCTGTTTTTT	CASSLVGLAANTGELFF
NA	TRBV9	TRBJ2-3	NA	TGTGCCAGCAGCGTAGAGGGTAGCGGTTTCACAGATACGCAGTATTTT	CASSVEGSGFTDTQYF